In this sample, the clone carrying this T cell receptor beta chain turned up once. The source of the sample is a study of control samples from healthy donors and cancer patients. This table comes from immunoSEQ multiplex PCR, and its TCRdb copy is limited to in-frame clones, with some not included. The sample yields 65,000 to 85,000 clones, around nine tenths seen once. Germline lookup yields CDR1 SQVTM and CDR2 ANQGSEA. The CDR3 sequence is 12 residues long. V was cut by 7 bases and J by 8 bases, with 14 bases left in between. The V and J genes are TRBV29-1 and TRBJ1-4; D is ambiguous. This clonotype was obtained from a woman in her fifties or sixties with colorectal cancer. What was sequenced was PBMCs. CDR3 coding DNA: TGCAGCGCCCGATGGGGTGGGGAAAAACTGTTTTTT. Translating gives CSARWGGEKLFF.